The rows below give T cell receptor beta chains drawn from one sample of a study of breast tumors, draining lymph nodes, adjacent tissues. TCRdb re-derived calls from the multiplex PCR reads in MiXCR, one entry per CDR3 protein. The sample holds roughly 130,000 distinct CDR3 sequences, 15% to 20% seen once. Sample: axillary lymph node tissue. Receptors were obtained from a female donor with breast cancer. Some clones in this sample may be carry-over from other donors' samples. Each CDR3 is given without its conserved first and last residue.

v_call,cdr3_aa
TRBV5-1,ASSLVADRANEQY
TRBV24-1,ATSATTSHTGELF
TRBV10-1,ASSSTGRNSPLH
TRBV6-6,ASTRTSGGELF
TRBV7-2,ASSPQLALGWQY
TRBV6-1,ASSVNKASGNTIY
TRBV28,ASSFGGGSTDTQY
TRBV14,ASSPYWGSTDTQY
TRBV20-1,SARDRLAGRGTQY
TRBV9,ASSVRDLSYEQY